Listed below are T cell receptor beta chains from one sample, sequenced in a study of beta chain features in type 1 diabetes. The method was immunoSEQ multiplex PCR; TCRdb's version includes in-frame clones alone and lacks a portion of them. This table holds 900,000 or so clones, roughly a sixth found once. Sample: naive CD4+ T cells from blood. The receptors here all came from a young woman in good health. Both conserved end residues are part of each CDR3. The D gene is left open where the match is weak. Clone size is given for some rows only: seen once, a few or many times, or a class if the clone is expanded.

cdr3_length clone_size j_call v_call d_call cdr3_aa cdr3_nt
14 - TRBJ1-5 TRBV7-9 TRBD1 CASSQDREDQPQHF TGTGCCAGCAGCCAGGACAGGGAGGATCAGCCCCAGCATTTT
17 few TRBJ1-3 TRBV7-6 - CASSLASARGSGNTIYF TGTGCCAGCAGCTTAGCATCAGCCCGAGGGTCAGGAAACACCATATATTTT
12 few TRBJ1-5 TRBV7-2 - CASSLMGQPQHF TGTGCCAGCAGCTTAATGGGACAGCCCCAGCATTTT
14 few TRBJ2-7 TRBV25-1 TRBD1 CASSGGQGSYEQYF TGTGCCAGCAGTGGCGGACAGGGATCCTACGAGCAGTACTTC
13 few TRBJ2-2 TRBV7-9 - CASSLSRTGELFF TGTGCCAGCAGCTTAAGTCGCACCGGGGAGCTGTTTTTT
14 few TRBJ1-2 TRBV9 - CASSVDEVGYGYTF TGTGCCAGCAGCGTAGATGAGGTTGGCTATGGCTACACCTTC
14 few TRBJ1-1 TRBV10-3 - CAIRIQGVNTEAFF TGTGCCATCAGAATCCAAGGCGTGAACACTGAAGCTTTCTTT
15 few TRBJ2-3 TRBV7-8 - CASSHRLDQTDTQYF TGTGCCAGCAGCCACCGACTGGATCAAACAGATACGCAGTATTTT
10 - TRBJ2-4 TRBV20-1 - CSAIRGVQYF TGCAGTGCTATACGGGGTGTTCAGTACTTC
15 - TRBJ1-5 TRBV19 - CASSIEGGGNQPQHF TGTGCCAGTAGTATAGAGGGTGGAGGCAATCAGCCCCAGCATTTT
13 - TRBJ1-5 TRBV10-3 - CAISVTANQPQHF TGTGCCATCAGTGTGACCGCCAATCAGCCCCAGCATTTT
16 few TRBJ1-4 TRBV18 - CASSQTARMLNEKLFF TGTGCCAGCTCACAGACAGCGAGAATGTTAAATGAAAAACTGTTTTTT
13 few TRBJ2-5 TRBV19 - CASSKGDVETQYF TGTGCCAGTAGTAAAGGTGATGTGGAGACCCAGTACTTC
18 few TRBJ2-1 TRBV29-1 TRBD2 CSVEGGLAGLVVFDEQFF TGCAGCGTCGAGGGGGGACTAGCGGGATTGGTGGTCTTCGATGAGCAGTTCTTC
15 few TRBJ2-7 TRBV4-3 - CASSQGPGIAYEQYF TGCGCCAGCAGCCAAGGTCCGGGGATCGCCTACGAGCAGTACTTC
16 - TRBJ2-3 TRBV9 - CASSVTPSPSADTQYF TGTGCCAGCAGCGTCACCCCCAGTCCGTCGGCAGATACGCAGTATTTT
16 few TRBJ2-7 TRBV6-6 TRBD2 CAISGLAGVASYEQYF TGTGCCATCAGTGGACTAGCGGGAGTGGCGTCCTACGAGCAGTACTTC
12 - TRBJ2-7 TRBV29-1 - CSVGSDPYEQYF TGCAGCGTTGGTTCTGACCCCTACGAGCAGTACTTC
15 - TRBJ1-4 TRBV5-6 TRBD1 CASSRTGDSNEKLFF TGTGCCAGCAGCCGAACAGGGGATTCTAATGAAAAACTGTTTTTT
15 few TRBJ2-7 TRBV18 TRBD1 CASSGQGAAISEQYF TGTGCCAGCTCCGGACAGGGGGCGGCGATCTCCGAGCAGTACTTC
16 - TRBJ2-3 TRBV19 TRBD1 CASSPPRQGSTDTQYF TGTGCCAGTAGTCCCCCCCGACAGGGTAGCACAGATACGCAGTATTTT
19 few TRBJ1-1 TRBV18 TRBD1 CASSPISLRGPSMNTEAFF TGTGCCAGCTCACCGATAAGCCTCAGGGGGCCAAGCATGAACACTGAAGCTTTCTTT
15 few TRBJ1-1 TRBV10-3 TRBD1 CAIRARQGARTEAFF TGTGCCATCAGGGCCAGACAGGGGGCGAGAACTGAAGCTTTCTTT
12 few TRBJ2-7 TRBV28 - CASNSQKYEQYF TGTGCCAGCAATTCACAGAAGTACGAGCAGTACTTC
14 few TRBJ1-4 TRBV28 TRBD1 CASSPGQGGEKLFF TGTGCCAGCAGTCCAGGACAGGGCGGTGAAAAACTGTTTTTT
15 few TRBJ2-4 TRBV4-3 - CASSQDPQGRNIQYF TGCGCCAGCAGCCAAGATCCCCAGGGTAGGAACATTCAGTACTTC
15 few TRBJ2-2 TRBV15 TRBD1 CATRRQGLGTGELFF TGTGCCACCAGGAGACAGGGTCTCGGCACCGGGGAGCTGTTTTTT
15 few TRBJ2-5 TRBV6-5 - CASSSPWRGRETQYF TGTGCCAGCAGCTCCCCCTGGAGGGGTCGAGAGACCCAGTACTTC
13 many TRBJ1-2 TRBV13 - CASSPRDLYGYTF TGTGCCAGCAGCCCTAGGGACCTCTATGGCTACACCTTC
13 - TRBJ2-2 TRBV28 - CASSPRVAGELFF TGTGCCAGCAGTCCCAGGGTTGCCGGGGAGCTGTTTTTT
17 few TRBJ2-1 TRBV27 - CASSFLPLAVSYNEQFF TGTGCCAGCAGTTTCCTTCCTTTAGCGGTTTCCTACAATGAGCAGTTCTTC
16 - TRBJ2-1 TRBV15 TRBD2 CATSRSGLAPYNEQFF TGTGCCACCAGCAGATCGGGACTAGCGCCCTACAATGAGCAGTTCTTC
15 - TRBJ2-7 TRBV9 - CASSVDQTGYYEQYF TGTGCCAGCAGCGTAGACCAGACAGGTTACTACGAGCAGTACTTC
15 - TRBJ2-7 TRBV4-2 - CASSQDFATNYEQYF TGTGCCAGCAGCCAAGATTTTGCCACTAACTACGAGCAGTACTTC
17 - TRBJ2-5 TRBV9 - CASSVSADKAYQETQYF TGTGCCAGCAGCGTATCAGCGGATAAAGCGTACCAAGAGACCCAGTACTTC
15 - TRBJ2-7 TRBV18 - CASSPQQEAAYEQYF TGTGCCAGCTCACCCCAGCAAGAGGCTGCCTACGAGCAGTACTTC
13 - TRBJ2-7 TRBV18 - CASSPQNSYEQYF TGTGCCAGCTCACCACAGAACTCCTACGAGCAGTACTTC
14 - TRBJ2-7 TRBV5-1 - CASSWGDSSYEQYF TGCGCCAGCAGCTGGGGGGACAGCTCCTACGAGCAGTACTTC
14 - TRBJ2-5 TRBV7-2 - CASSLEPSQETQYF TGTGCCAGCAGCCTGGAGCCGTCCCAAGAGACCCAGTACTTC
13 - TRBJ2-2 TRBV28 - CASKTENTGELFF TGTGCCAGCAAAACAGAAAACACCGGGGAGCTGTTTTTT
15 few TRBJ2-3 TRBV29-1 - CSVRGDGESTDTQYF TGCAGCGTGAGAGGGGACGGCGAGAGCACAGATACGCAGTATTTT
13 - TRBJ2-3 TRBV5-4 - CASSFGETDTQYF TGTGCCAGCAGCTTCGGGGAGACAGATACGCAGTATTTT
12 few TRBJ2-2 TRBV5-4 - CASSLRIGELFF TGTGCCAGCAGCTTAAGGATCGGGGAGCTGTTTTTT
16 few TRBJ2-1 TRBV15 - CATSRDTWTERNEQFF TGTGCCACCAGCAGAGATACCTGGACCGAGAGGAATGAGCAGTTCTTC
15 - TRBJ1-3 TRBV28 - CASSETAASGNTIYF TGTGCCAGCAGTGAGACGGCTGCCTCTGGAAACACCATATATTTT
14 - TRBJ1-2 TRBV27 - CASRAARPSYGYTF TGTGCCAGCAGAGCCGCCAGGCCCTCCTATGGCTACACCTTC
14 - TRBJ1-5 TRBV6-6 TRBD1 CASQPGTGNQPQHF TGTGCCAGTCAGCCGGGGACAGGGAATCAGCCCCAGCATTTT